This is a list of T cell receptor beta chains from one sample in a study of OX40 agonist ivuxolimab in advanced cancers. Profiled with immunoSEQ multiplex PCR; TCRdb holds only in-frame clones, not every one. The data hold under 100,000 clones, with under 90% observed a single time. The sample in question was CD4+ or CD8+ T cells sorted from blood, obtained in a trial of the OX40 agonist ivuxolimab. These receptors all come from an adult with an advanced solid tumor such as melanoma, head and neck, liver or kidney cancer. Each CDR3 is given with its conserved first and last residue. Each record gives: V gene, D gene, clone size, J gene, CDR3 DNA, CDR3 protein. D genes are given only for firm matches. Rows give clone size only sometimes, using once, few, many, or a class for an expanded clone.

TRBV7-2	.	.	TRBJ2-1	TGTGCCAGCAGCCCCCCCGGGACTCAGCAGTTCTTC	CASSPPGTQQFF
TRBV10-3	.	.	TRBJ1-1	TGTGCCATCAGTGGTGGGCCGAACACTGAAGCTTTCTTT	CAISGGPNTEAFF
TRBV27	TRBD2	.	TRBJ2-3	TGTGCCAGCAGTTTAATGACTAGCGGGGAACGCACAGATACGCAGTATTTT	CASSLMTSGERTDTQYF
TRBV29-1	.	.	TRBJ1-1	TGCAGCGTTGAAGCAGGGAGGGCTTTCTTT	CSVEAGRAFF
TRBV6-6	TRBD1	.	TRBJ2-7	TGTGCCAGCAGTTACTCTGGGACAGGGCGCTACGAGCAGTACTTC	CASSYSGTGRYEQYF
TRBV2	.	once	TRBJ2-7	TGTGCCATCGAAGCCGTAAGCCTAGTAGGTGCCGAGCAGTACTTC	CAIEAVSLVGAEQYF
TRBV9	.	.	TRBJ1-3	TGTGCCAGCAGCGTAGGGGTGTCGGGAAACACCATATATTTT	CASSVGVSGNTIYF
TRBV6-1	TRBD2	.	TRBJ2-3	TGTGCCAGCAGTGATGAGCGGGGGGACACAGATACGCAGTATTTT	CASSDERGDTDTQYF
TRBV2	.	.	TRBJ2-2	TGTGCCAGCAGTGAAGCCCCGGGGGCCGGGGAGCTGTTTTTT	CASSEAPGAGELFF
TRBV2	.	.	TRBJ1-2	TGTGCCAGCAGTGCTGAAGGAGTGGGGGGCTACACCTTC	CASSAEGVGGYTF
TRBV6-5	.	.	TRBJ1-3	TGTGCCAGCAGCCGCGGGATAAGCTCTGGAAACACCATATATTTT	CASSRGISSGNTIYF
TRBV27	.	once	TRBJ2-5	TGTGCCAGCAGTTTGTCGGTAGCAGCTTCCCAAGAGACCCAGTACTTC	CASSLSVAASQETQYF
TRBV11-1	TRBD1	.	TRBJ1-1	TGTGCCAGCAGCTTAATGAACAGGGGCACTGAAGCTTTCTTT	CASSLMNRGTEAFF
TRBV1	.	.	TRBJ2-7	TGCACCAGCAGCCAGAGTGGGACAGGGGGCCGGAGCGAGCAGTACTTC	CTSSQSGTGGRSEQYF
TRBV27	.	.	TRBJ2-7	TGTGCCAGCACCCCCAGAGGGAGTTGGGACACGCGTTTTGCCGAGCAGTACTTC	CASTPRGSWDTRFAEQYF
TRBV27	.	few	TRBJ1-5	TGTGCCAGCAGTTCCCCAGGCAATCAGCCCCAGCATTTT	CASSSPGNQPQHF
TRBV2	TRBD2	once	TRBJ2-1	TGTGCCAGCTTGAGGGAGGGCCTTGAGAATGAGCAGTTCTTC	CASLREGLENEQFF
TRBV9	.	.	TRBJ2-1	TGTGCCAGCAGCCAGGGGGGGAGCTCCTACAATGAGCAGTTCTTC	CASSQGGSSYNEQFF
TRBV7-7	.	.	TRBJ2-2	TGTGCGCTAGTGTCGAACACCGGGGAGCTGTTTTTT	CALVSNTGELFF
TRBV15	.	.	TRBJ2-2	TGTGCCACCTTGGGTAAAAACACCGGGGAGCTGTTTTTT	CATLGKNTGELFF
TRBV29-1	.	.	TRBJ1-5	TGCAGCGTTCCCTCCGGGGGGGGGAACAATCAGCCCCAGCATTTT	CSVPSGGGNNQPQHF
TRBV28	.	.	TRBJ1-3	TGTGCCAGCAGCCCAGGGACCCAACGGGGGCGCCCTGGAAACACCATATATTTT	CASSPGTQRGRPGNTIYF
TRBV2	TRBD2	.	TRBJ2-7	TGTGCCAGCAGTGAAGGGACTAGTCCACGCTACGAGCAGTACTTC	CASSEGTSPRYEQYF
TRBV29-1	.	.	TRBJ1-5	TGCAGCGTCGGCGGGGGGGATCAGCCCCAGCATTTT	CSVGGGDQPQHF
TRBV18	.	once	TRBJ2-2	TGTGCCAGCTCACCAGATCCGGGGGCCGGGGAGCTGTTTTTT	CASSPDPGAGELFF
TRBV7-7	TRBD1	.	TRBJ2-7	TGTGCCAGCAGCCGGGGACAGGGGTTCGAGCAGTACTTC	CASSRGQGFEQYF
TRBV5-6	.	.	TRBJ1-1	TGTGCCAGCAGCTTGGGGGTGAGGAACACTGAAGCTTTCTTT	CASSLGVRNTEAFF
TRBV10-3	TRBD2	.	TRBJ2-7	TGTGCCATCAGTGAGAGACTAGCGGCCTACGAGCAGTACTTC	CAISERLAAYEQYF
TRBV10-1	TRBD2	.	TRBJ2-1	TGCGCCAGCAGTGGAGGAGCTAGCGGGAGGGGGCTGTCCTACAATGAGCAGTTCTTC	CASSGGASGRGLSYNEQFF
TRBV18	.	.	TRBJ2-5	TGTGCCAGCTCACCAGTCGGGCCTGGGGGCGAGGAGACCCAGTACTTC	CASSPVGPGGEETQYF
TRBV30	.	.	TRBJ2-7	TGTGCCTGGACTACCGGCCGGACACTGGTCCCCTACGAGCAGTACTTC	CAWTTGRTLVPYEQYF
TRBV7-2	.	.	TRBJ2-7	TGTGCCAGCAGCCGATGGCGGGGGCTGACATACGAGCAGTACTTC	CASSRWRGLTYEQYF
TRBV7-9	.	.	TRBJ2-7	TGTGCCAGCAGCCTTCCGGCCGGCGAGCAGTACTTC	CASSLPAGEQYF
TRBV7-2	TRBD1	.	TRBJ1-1	TGTGCCAGCAGCTTACCTTACGGACAGGGAACGGCAGCTTTCTTT	CASSLPYGQGTAAFF
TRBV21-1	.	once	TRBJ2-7	TGTGCCAGCGTTGGGTCAGGGGTTAGCTCCTACGAGCAGTACTTC	CASVGSGVSSYEQYF
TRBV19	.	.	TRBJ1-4	TGTGCCAGTACACAGGGCGCGGATTATGTGACTAATGAAAAACTGTTTTTT	CASTQGADYVTNEKLFF
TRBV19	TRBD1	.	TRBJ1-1	TGTGCCAGTAGTCCAGGGGACAGGTGGTACACTGAAGCTTTCTTT	CASSPGDRWYTEAFF
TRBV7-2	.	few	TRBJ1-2	TGTGCCAGCAGTTACGACAGGAACTATGGCTACACCTTC	CASSYDRNYGYTF
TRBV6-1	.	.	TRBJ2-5	TGTGCCAGCAGTGAAGCCCAGACGGAGACCCAGTACTTC	CASSEAQTETQYF
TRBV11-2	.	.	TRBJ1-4	TGTGCCAGCAGCTTAGTGGGGGCAGGAACTAATGAAAAACTGTTTTTT	CASSLVGAGTNEKLFF
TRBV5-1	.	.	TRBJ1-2	TGCGCCAGCGGGGGTCCGACAGCTAACTATGGCTACACCTTC	CASGGPTANYGYTF
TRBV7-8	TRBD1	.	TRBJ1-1	TGTGCCAGCAGCACCCCGACAGGGACCATGAACACTGAAGCTTTCTTT	CASSTPTGTMNTEAFF
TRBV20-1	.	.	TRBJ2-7	TGCAGTGCTGGGATTGACGAGCAGTACTTC	CSAGIDEQYF
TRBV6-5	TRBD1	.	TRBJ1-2	TGTGCCAGCAGTCGACAGGGGGGTTGGTATGGCTACACCTTC	CASSRQGGWYGYTF
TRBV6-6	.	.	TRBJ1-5	TGTGCCAGCAGTTATTGGGGCGTTCCCGAGCCCCAGCATTTT	CASSYWGVPEPQHF
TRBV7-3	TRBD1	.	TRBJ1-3	TGTGCCAGCAGCCAAGGACAGGCCAGCTCTGGAAACACCATATATTTT	CASSQGQASSGNTIYF
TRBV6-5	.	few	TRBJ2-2	TGTGCCAGCGAACAGGGTTACACCGGGGAGCTGTTTTTT	CASEQGYTGELFF
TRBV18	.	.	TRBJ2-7	TGTGCCAGCTCCCCCCCGGCACAGGGTGTGAACGAGCAGTACTTC	CASSPPAQGVNEQYF
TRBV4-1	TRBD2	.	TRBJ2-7	TGCGCCAGCAGCCAAGATCGGGGCGGGAGGTTCTACGAGCAGTACTTC	CASSQDRGGRFYEQYF
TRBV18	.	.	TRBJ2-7	TGTGCCAGCTCACCGTCCAGTGGGGAAACGAACGAGCAGTACTTC	CASSPSSGETNEQYF
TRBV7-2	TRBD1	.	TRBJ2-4	TGTGCCAGCAGCCCTACAGGGGAGCTGTACTTC	CASSPTGELYF
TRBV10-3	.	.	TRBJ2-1	TGTGCCACCCCGTCCGCCGGATACAATGAGCAGTTCTTC	CATPSAGYNEQFF
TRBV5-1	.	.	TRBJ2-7	TGCGCCAGCACTCATGGGGATGCAGGCCCTGGCGAGCAGTACTTC	CASTHGDAGPGEQYF
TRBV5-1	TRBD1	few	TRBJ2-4	TGCGCCAGCAGCCCAGGGGGCCCCAAAAACATTCAGTACTTC	CASSPGGPKNIQYF
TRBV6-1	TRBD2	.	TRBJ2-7	TGTGCCAGCAGTGAAGTAGACCTACCGGGGGGTGACGAGCAGTACTTC	CASSEVDLPGGDEQYF